One sample yielded the 10 T cell receptor beta chains listed below, sequenced in a study of blood T cell repertoires in COVID-19. The method was immunoSEQ multiplex PCR; TCRdb's version includes in-frame clones alone and lacks a portion of them. The sample consists of over 100,000 clones, around nine tenths of them appearing once. Material: peripheral blood. The receptors were sampled from a woman between 65 and 79 years old with COVID-19, enrolled during active disease.

The chain carries TRBV28 and TRBJ2-2; D may be TRBD2 (6 bases). Germline V CDR1 and CDR2: MDHEN, SYDVKM. V was shortened by 4 bases and J by 6 bases, with 21 bases between the two germline ends. The CDR3 loop spans 17 amino acids. The CDR3 loop reads CASSSPLGRDFAGELFF. The DNA of the CDR3 is TGTGCCAGCAGTTCCCCGTTGGGCAGGGACTTCGCCGGGGAGCTGTTTTTT. The full variable domain, completed using reference TRBV28 and TRBJ2-2, is DVKVTQSSRYLVKRTGEKVFLECVQDMDHENMFWYRQDPGLGLRLIYFSYDVKMKEKGDIPEGYSVSREKKERFSLILESASTNQTSMYLCASSSPLGRDFAGELFFGEGSRLTVL.

This chain links TRBV5-1 with TRBJ1-6; D is undetermined. This CDR3 has 16 amino acids. Germline CDR1 and CDR2: SGHRS and YFSETQ. The V end lost 1 base, the J end lost 0 bases, and 8 bases lay between the germline ends. The DNA for the CDR3 is TGCGCCAGCAGCTTGCGAGGGTTCTCCTATAATTCACCCCTCCACTTT. Translated: CASSLRGFSYNSPLHF.

V and J are TRBV7-8 and TRBJ1-1, with 7 nucleotides matching TRBD1. Germline lookup yields CDR1 SGHVS and CDR2 FQNEAQ. This CDR3 contains 19 residues. The V and J ends lost 5 bases and 1 base, in that order; junction bases with no gene match: 19. CDR3 sequence reads: CASSPFRFIAGQKNTEAFF. The CDR3 region has the DNA TGTGCCAGCAGCCCTTTCCGTTTTATAGCGGGACAGAAGAACACTGAAGCTTTCTTT.

The chain employs TRBV4-1 and TRBJ2-7; TRBD1 agrees at 9 bases. Germline V gene sequence: CDR1 MGHRA, CDR2 YSYEKL. The CDR3 totals 16 residues. Trimming removed 3 bases from V and 1 base from J; junction bases left unmatched: 7. The CDR3 DNA is TGCGCCAGCAGCCAGACCGGGACAGGGAGTTCCTACGAGCAGTACTTC. Translation gives CASSQTGTGSSYEQYF.

This sequence joins TRBV6-1 and TRBJ1-1; TRBD1 matches at 8 bases. The CDR3 has 12 amino acids. The V segment lost 3 bases and the J segment 11 bases; nucleotides outside the gene matches: 5. Germline-derived CDR1 and CDR2 are MNHNS and SASEGT. The CDR3 DNA follows: TGTGCCAGCAGTGAGCCCCCAGGGGGCGCTTTCTTT. Translated, it gives CASSEPPGGAFF.

The chain has TRBV3-1 (or the pseudogene TRBV3-2) and TRBJ1-2, with unresolved D. Germline CDR1 and CDR2: LGHDT and YNNKEL (reference sequence). Trimming removed 0 bases from V and 7 bases from J, with 6 bases in between. CDR3 size: 12 residues. CDR3 region: CASSQDSGGYTF. Here the CDR3 DNA reads TGTGCCAGCAGCCAAGATTCGGGTGGCTACACCTTC.

For the CDR3, the DNA is TGTGCCAGCAGTTCCTCGACCGGGACAGGGGGCGTCGAACTGTTTTTT. Translation gives CASSSSTGTGGVELFF. The J gene is TRBJ1-4, the V gene TRBV27; 12 bases agree with TRBD1. Germline CDR1 is MNHEY and CDR2 is SMNVEV (reference sequence). CDR3 length equals 16 residues. J was trimmed by 12 bases and V by 4 bases; bases with no gene match: 12.

The chain recombines TRBV3-1 (or the pseudogene TRBV3-2) with TRBJ2-1, with a possible D match to TRBD1 (5 bases). In germline, CDR1 is LGHDT, CDR2 YNNKEL (reference sequence). V was clipped by 1 base and J by 6 bases, with 10 bases between them. The CDR3 consists of 14 residues. CDR3 DNA: TGTGCCAGCAGCCAAGGTTACAGGTCCAATGAGCAGTTCTTC. Translated, it gives CASSQGYRSNEQFF.

J is TRBJ2-1 and V is TRBV30; a possible D gene is TRBD2 (7 bases). The germline CDR1 and CDR2 sequences are GTSNPN and SVGIG (reference sequence). Trimming shortened V by 3 bases and J by 1 base, and 13 bases separated the two germline ends. The CDR3 has 15 amino acids. The CDR3 nucleotides are TGTGCCTGGAGAGGCGGGGGCCGATCCTACAATGAGCAGTTCTTC. Its translation is CAWRGGGRSYNEQFF.

The chain has TRBV5-6 and TRBJ1-1; TRBD1 aligns across 11 bases. The V gene's germline CDR1 is SGHDT and CDR2 YYEEEE. V lost 5 bases to trimming and J lost 4 bases; unmatched junction nucleotides: 7. The CDR3 runs 15 residues. The CDR3: CASSIRDRGSTEAFF. In nucleotides, the CDR3 is TGTGCCAGCAGTATCCGGGACAGGGGGAGCACTGAAGCTTTCTTT.